This is a list of T cell receptor beta chains from one sample in a study of T cells in Graves' hyperthyroidism and ophthalmopathy. TCRdb redid the calling of the multiplex PCR reads with MiXCR, one entry per CDR3 protein. The sample lists 130,000 or so distinct CDR3 sequences, approximately 20% occurring once. Sample: blood. These receptors all stem from a woman aged 45-60 years with Graves' hyperthyroidism that later progressed to Graves' ophthalmopathy. The CDR3 runs from the conserved cysteine through the conserved F or W. A D gene is named only where the DNA matches it firmly. Clone size is not always given. Where it is, it says once, few, many or a class for expanded clones.

V,size,D,J,CDR3,DNA
TRBV28,many,TRBD1,TRBJ2-5,CASSRDSFQETQYF,TGTGCCAGCAGTCGGGACAGTTTCCAAGAGACCCAGTACTTC
TRBV2,few,TRBD1,TRBJ2-2,CASSSGTGVTGELFF,TGTGCCAGCAGTTCCGGGACAGGGGTCACCGGGGAGCTGTTTTTT
TRBV6-1,many,-,TRBJ1-2,CASSERKLYGYTF,TGTGCCAGCAGTGAACGCAAACTCTATGGCTACACCTTC
TRBV29-1,many,-,TRBJ2-7,CSVEIQGRYEQYF,TGCAGCGTTGAAATTCAGGGGCGCTACGAGCAGTACTTC
TRBV6-5,many,-,TRBJ2-7,CASSYQGLGSEQYF,TGTGCCAGCAGTTACCAGGGACTCGGAAGCGAGCAGTACTTC
TRBV5-1,-,TRBD1,TRBJ2-3,CASSTTGTGITDTQYF,TGCGCCAGCAGCACCACCGGGACAGGGATTACAGATACGCAGTATTTT
TRBV5-4,few,-,TRBJ2-3,CASSLSLTGVGADTQYF,TGTGCCAGCAGCTTGAGCTTGACGGGAGTCGGCGCAGATACGCAGTATTTT
TRBV7-9,-,TRBD1,TRBJ2-2,CASNGQGTNTGELFF,TGTGCCAGCAACGGACAGGGGACAAACACCGGGGAGCTGTTTTTT
TRBV9,once,TRBD1,TRBJ1-2,CASSLRGQGGYGYTF,TGTGCCAGCAGCCTCAGGGGACAGGGAGGCTATGGCTACACCTTC
TRBV10-3,-,-,TRBJ1-2,CAISESQGPNYGYTF,TGTGCCATCAGTGAGTCTCAGGGGCCTAACTATGGCTACACCTTC
TRBV20-1,-,-,TRBJ1-2,CSARVPRVSNYGYTF,TGCAGTGCTAGAGTTCCCAGGGTTTCTAACTATGGCTACACCTTC
TRBV24-1,-,-,TRBJ2-1,CATSDFGAPGGGYYNEQFF,TGTGCCACCAGTGATTTCGGGGCCCCCGGGGGCGGATATTACAATGAGCAGTTCTTC
TRBV5-1,few,-,TRBJ2-6,CASSPHQSGANVLTF,TGCGCCAGCAGCCCTCACCAATCTGGGGCCAACGTCCTGACTTTC
TRBV11-2,few,TRBD2,TRBJ2-2,CASGPSGRHTGELFF,TGTGCCAGCGGTCCGAGCGGGAGGCACACCGGGGAGCTGTTTTTT
TRBV2,many,-,TRBJ1-5,CASSESGYSNQPQHF,TGTGCCAGCAGTGAATCGGGGTATAGCAATCAGCCCCAGCATTTT
TRBV7-6,few,TRBD1,TRBJ2-5,CASSKSTGGVETQYF,TGTGCCAGCAGCAAATCGACAGGGGGTGTGGAGACCCAGTACTTC
TRBV28,many,TRBD1,TRBJ1-5,CASTPGGKNRGSNQPQHF,TGTGCCAGCACCCCGGGGGGGAAGAACAGGGGCAGCAATCAGCCCCAGCATTTT
TRBV13,many,-,TRBJ1-1,CASSLVAGAGNTEAFF,TGTGCCAGCAGCTTAGTAGCAGGGGCGGGGAACACTGAAGCTTTCTTT
TRBV5-1,many,-,TRBJ1-1,CASSLSGRDTEAFF,TGCGCCAGCAGCCTCAGCGGGCGAGACACTGAAGCTTTCTTT
TRBV6-2/TRBV6-3,many,TRBD2,TRBJ2-7,CASSRTSGGTYEQYF,TGTGCCAGCAGTCGCACTAGCGGAGGAACCTACGAGCAGTACTTC
TRBV20-1,-,-,TRBJ1-1,CSAPRRGPNTEAFF,TGCAGTGCCCCTAGGCGGGGGCCTAACACTGAAGCTTTCTTT
TRBV5-1,many,-,TRBJ2-7,CASSLTGSGSEQYF,TGCGCCAGCAGCCTTACAGGGAGTGGGAGCGAGCAGTACTTC
TRBV2,-,-,TRBJ2-3,CASKGGTDTQYF,TGTGCCAGCAAAGGAGGCACAGATACGCAGTATTTT
TRBV7-2,-,-,TRBJ1-2,CASSLQGDGYTF,TGTGCCAGCAGCTTACAAGGGGATGGCTACACCTTC
TRBV29-1,many,TRBD2,TRBJ2-3,CSVGGTSGSPSTDTQYF,TGCAGCGTTGGGGGGACTAGCGGGAGCCCCAGCACAGATACGCAGTATTTT
TRBV20-1,many,-,TRBJ1-5,CSARQGFGQPQHF,TGCAGTGCTAGACAGGGATTCGGTCAGCCCCAGCATTTT
TRBV12-3/TRBV12-4,many,-,TRBJ1-1,CASSLRGMNTEAFF,TGTGCCAGCAGCTTACGGGGCATGAACACTGAAGCTTTCTTT
TRBV6-1,-,-,TRBJ2-3,CASTPGPRADTQYF,TGTGCCAGCACTCCCGGGCCTCGCGCAGATACGCAGTATTTT
TRBV5-1,many,-,TRBJ2-5,CASSLDRETQYF,TGCGCCAGCAGCTTGGACAGGGAGACCCAGTACTTC
TRBV20-1,many,-,TRBJ2-1,CSATMDSTRESGEQFF,TGCAGTGCAACCATGGACAGTACAAGGGAGTCGGGTGAGCAGTTCTTC
TRBV13,many,-,TRBJ2-5,CASSTSTRAVQTQYF,TGTGCCAGCAGTACCTCCACCCGAGCCGTCCAGACCCAGTACTTC
TRBV6-2/TRBV6-3,-,-,TRBJ2-2,CASSPRLATGELFF,TGTGCCAGCAGTCCCCGCTTGGCCACCGGGGAGCTGTTTTTT
TRBV6-2/TRBV6-3,few,-,TRBJ2-7,CASSYLTRWDYEQYF,TGTGCCAGCAGTTACTTAACTAGATGGGACTACGAGCAGTACTTC